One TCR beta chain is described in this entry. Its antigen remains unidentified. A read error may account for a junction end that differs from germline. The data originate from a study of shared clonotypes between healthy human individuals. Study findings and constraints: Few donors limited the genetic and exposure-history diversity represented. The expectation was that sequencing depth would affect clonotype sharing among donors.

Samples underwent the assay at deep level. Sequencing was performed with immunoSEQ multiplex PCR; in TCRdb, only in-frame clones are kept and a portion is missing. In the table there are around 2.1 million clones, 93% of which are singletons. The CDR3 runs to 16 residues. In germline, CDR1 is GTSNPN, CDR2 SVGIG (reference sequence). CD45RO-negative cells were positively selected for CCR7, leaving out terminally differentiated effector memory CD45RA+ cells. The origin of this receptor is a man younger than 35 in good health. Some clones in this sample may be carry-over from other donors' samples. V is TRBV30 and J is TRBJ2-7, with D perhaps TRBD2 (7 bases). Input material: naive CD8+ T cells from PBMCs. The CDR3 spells CAWTLGGGLTPVPPGF. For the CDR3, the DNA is TGTGCCTGGACCCTAGGGGGGGGACTGACCCCTGTCCCCCCGGGCTTC.